These T cell receptor beta chains were read from a single sample in a study of shared clonotypes between healthy human individuals. Profiling relied on immunoSEQ multiplex PCR, and the TCRdb table lists in-frame clones only, not all of them. The table records about 2.4 million clones, over 85% of them present only once. The source material was naive CD4+ T cells from PBMCs. The receptors come from a man aged 18 to 30 in good health. Some clones in this sample may be carry-over from other donors' samples. Each CDR3 is given with its conserved first and last residue. The D gene is left open where the match is weak. For some rows the clone size is stated as once, few or many, or as a class when expanded; others skip it.

-	TRBV5-5	-	TRBJ1-5	TGTGCCAGCAGCCCAGGGGCTTCTGGGGAGCCCCAGCATTTT	CASSPGASGEPQHF
-	TRBV5-1	-	TRBJ1-2	TGCGCCAGCAGCTTGGCCGAGAGGACAACTAACTATGGCTACACCTTC	CASSLAERTTNYGYTF
-	TRBV18	TRBD1	TRBJ2-1	TGTGCCAGCTCGCCCGGGACAGCGAATGAGCAGTTCTTC	CASSPGTANEQFF
-	TRBV10-3	-	TRBJ1-2	TGTGCCACCGACAGGACAGCTAACTATGGCTACACCTTC	CATDRTANYGYTF
-	TRBV11-2	TRBD2	TRBJ2-3	TGTGCCAGCAGCTTAGTAGGGGCCGGGACTAGATCAGCAGATACGCAGTATTTT	CASSLVGAGTRSADTQYF
-	TRBV30	TRBD2	TRBJ2-6	TGTGCCTGGAGTGTACCCCCGGGAGGGATTAGCTCTGGGGCCAACGTCCTGACTTTC	CAWSVPPGGISSGANVLTF
-	TRBV5-6	TRBD1	TRBJ1-2	TGTGCCAGCAGCTGGGGACAGGCCCATGGCTACACCTTC	CASSWGQAHGYTF
-	TRBV5-1	TRBD1	TRBJ2-2	TGCGCCAGCAGCTTGGACAGGGGAAACACCGGGGAGCTGTTTTTT	CASSLDRGNTGELFF
-	TRBV9	TRBD2	TRBJ2-1	TGTGCCAGCAGCCGAAGCGGGAGTTCCTACAATGAGCAGTTCTTC	CASSRSGSSYNEQFF
-	TRBV5-6	-	TRBJ2-5	TGTGCCAGCAGCTTGTACACGGCCGCCAACCGAGAGACCCAGTACTTC	CASSLYTAANRETQYF
-	TRBV5-1	TRBD2	TRBJ2-7	TGCGCCAGCAGCGGAGGACTAGCGGGAGGGGACGAGCAGTACTTC	CASSGGLAGGDEQYF
-	TRBV11-2	-	TRBJ2-3	TGTGCCAGCAGCTTAGCCTGGGGCTCTCGAGGAGGAACAGATACGCAGTATTTT	CASSLAWGSRGGTDTQYF
-	TRBV5-4	-	TRBJ2-2	TGTGCCAGCAGACCATCGGCCGGGGAGCTGTTTTTT	CASRPSAGELFF
-	TRBV14	TRBD1	TRBJ1-6	TGTGCCAGCAGCAACCGGGACAGGGGGTTTTCACCCCTCCACTTT	CASSNRDRGFSPLHF
-	TRBV5-4	-	TRBJ1-4	TGTGCCAGCAGCCGGGGGGGATCCGGCAATAATGAAAAACTGTTTTTT	CASSRGGSGNNEKLFF
-	TRBV4-1	-	TRBJ1-2	TGCGCCAGCAGCCAAGGACAGGTTACGCGAGGCTACACCTTC	CASSQGQVTRGYTF
-	TRBV2	-	TRBJ2-2	TGTGCCAGCAGTGAAGGATGGGGAAGAACGACGGACACCGGGGAGCTGTTTTTT	CASSEGWGRTTDTGELFF
-	TRBV14	TRBD2	TRBJ2-7	TGTGCCAGCAGCCAAGTAGCGGGAGGGCCGAGCGAGCAGTACTTC	CASSQVAGGPSEQYF
-	TRBV28	-	TRBJ2-3	TGTGCCAGCAGTCCTAGCGACGATAGGGGTCAGTATTTT	CASSPSDDRGQYF
-	TRBV2	-	TRBJ2-5	TGTGCCAGCAGTTCGGGACTCCCCGCGGAGACCCAGTACTTC	CASSSGLPAETQYF
-	TRBV7-9	-	TRBJ1-5	TGTGCCAGCAGCGAGGGACGGGTGGGATACAGCAATCAGCCCCAGCATTTT	CASSEGRVGYSNQPQHF
few	TRBV5-1	-	TRBJ1-1	TGCGCCAGCAGCTTGTCAGGGATGAACACTGAAGCTTTCTTT	CASSLSGMNTEAFF
-	TRBV6-1	-	TRBJ1-1	TGTGCCATAACCCGGGGGGATTCGAACACTGAAGCTTTCTTT	CAITRGDSNTEAFF
-	TRBV18	TRBD1	TRBJ1-2	TGTGCCAGCTCACCGCAAACAGGGGGCCAGCTCTATGGCTACACCTTC	CASSPQTGGQLYGYTF
-	TRBV4-1	-	TRBJ2-2	TGCGCCAGCAGCCAATGGTCCGGGACATCCAACACCGGGGAGCTGTTTTTT	CASSQWSGTSNTGELFF
-	TRBV6-1	-	TRBJ1-2	TGTGCCAGCAGCCAGGGGTACACTAACTATGGCTACACCTTC	CASSQGYTNYGYTF
-	TRBV12-5	TRBD2	TRBJ2-1	TGTGCTAGTGGTTTGGGGACTAGCGGGGGCTACAATGAGCAGTTCTTC	CASGLGTSGGYNEQFF
-	TRBV7-8	-	TRBJ1-4	TGTGCCAGCAGCCCCCTCAGGCAGAATGAAAAACTGTTTTTT	CASSPLRQNEKLFF
-	TRBV7-2	-	TRBJ1-5	TGTGCCAGCAGCTTAGTGGGTCAGCCCCAGCATTTT	CASSLVGQPQHF
-	TRBV11-2	-	TRBJ2-7	TGTGCCAGCAGCTTAGGCTCGGGGGGCTTCAGCTCCTACGAGCAGTACTTC	CASSLGSGGFSSYEQYF
-	TRBV6-5	-	TRBJ2-5	TGTGCCAGCGCCGCGGGCTCCTCCCAGTACTTC	CASAAGSSQYF
-	TRBV25-1	-	TRBJ2-7	TGTGCCAGCAGTGAGGGACTTTCCTACGAGCAGTACTTC	CASSEGLSYEQYF
once	TRBV5-1	-	TRBJ1-4	TGCGCCAGCAGCCATCCAGGGGAGGGTGAAAAACTGTTTTTT	CASSHPGEGEKLFF
-	TRBV2	TRBD2	TRBJ2-5	TGTGCCAGCGCGGCTAGCGGGAGAGAGACCCAGTACTTC	CASAASGRETQYF
-	TRBV28	-	TRBJ2-1	TGTGCCAGCAGTTCCCGGGGCGAGCAGTTCTTC	CASSSRGEQFF
-	TRBV30	-	TRBJ2-5	TGTGCCTGGAGTGTTCAGGGGGAGACCCAGTACTTC	CAWSVQGETQYF
-	TRBV27	TRBD1	TRBJ1-1	TGTGCCAGCAGTTCCCCCCTCCGACAGGGCCAATTGAACACTGAAGCTTTCTTT	CASSSPLRQGQLNTEAFF
-	TRBV11-2	-	TRBJ2-2	TGTGCCAGCAGCCTCGACACGGGGGCCGGGGAGCTGTTTTTT	CASSLDTGAGELFF
-	TRBV28	-	TRBJ2-3	TGTGCCAGCACTTTGGAGGGCCATCCAGATACGCAGTATTTT	CASTLEGHPDTQYF
-	TRBV28	TRBD1	TRBJ1-1	TGTGCCAGCAGTTTAGCGGGACAGGGATGGGCTGAAGCTTTCTTT	CASSLAGQGWAEAFF
-	TRBV5-1	TRBD1	TRBJ2-3	TGCGCCAGCAGCTTGGTACAGGGGAGCGATACGCAGTATTTT	CASSLVQGSDTQYF
-	TRBV5-1	-	TRBJ2-3	TGCGCCAGCAGATTGGACTACCCACGGACAGATACGCAGTATTTT	CASRLDYPRTDTQYF
-	TRBV11-1	-	TRBJ1-1	TGTGCCAGCAGCGATATCCCCGGGACAATGAACACTGAAGCTTTCTTT	CASSDIPGTMNTEAFF
-	TRBV14	-	TRBJ1-2	TGTGCCAGCAGCAGAGGGGTGAACTATGGCTACACCTTC	CASSRGVNYGYTF
-	TRBV4-2	-	TRBJ2-2	TGTGCCAGCAGCCTAGGAAATCGAGGGAACACCGGGGAGCTGTTTTTT	CASSLGNRGNTGELFF
-	TRBV19	-	TRBJ2-7	TGTGCCAGTAAGGCGGGGCCATCCTACGAGCAGTACTTC	CASKAGPSYEQYF
-	TRBV15	-	TRBJ1-1	TGTGCCACCAGTCGGTCTTACACTGAAGCTTTCTTT	CATSRSYTEAFF
once	TRBV5-4	-	TRBJ2-3	TGTGCCAGCAGCTTACGATCGGTGGGGAGCACAGATACGCAGTATTTT	CASSLRSVGSTDTQYF
-	TRBV7-9	-	TRBJ1-3	TGTGCCAGCAGCCAAAACACCATATATTTT	CASSQNTIYF
-	TRBV5-1	-	TRBJ2-1	TGCGCCAGCAGCTTGGACCCGGGACCCTCCTACAATGAGCAGTTCTTC	CASSLDPGPSYNEQFF
-	TRBV5-1	TRBD2	TRBJ2-1	TGCGCCAGCAGCAGTACTAGCGGCCTTTATAGCTCCTACAATGAGCAGTTCTTC	CASSSTSGLYSSYNEQFF
-	TRBV5-6	-	TRBJ1-2	TGTGCCAGCAGCTTTAGGACAGCCTCTTATGGCTACACCTTC	CASSFRTASYGYTF
once	TRBV5-1	-	TRBJ1-4	TGCGCCAGCAGCACCGGGGACGCCCTAGGGGAAAAACTGTTTTTT	CASSTGDALGEKLFF
-	TRBV5-6	-	TRBJ1-2	TGTGCCAGCAGCCTACGGAACAATGATGGCTACACCTTC	CASSLRNNDGYTF
-	TRBV7-8	-	TRBJ1-1	TGTGCCAGCAGCCGCTTGTCCAGGAACACTGAAGCTTTCTTT	CASSRLSRNTEAFF
-	TRBV28	TRBD1	TRBJ1-5	TGTGCCAGCAGTCCAGGGGGCTTACAGCCCCAGCATTTT	CASSPGGLQPQHF
-	TRBV29-1	-	TRBJ1-2	TGCAGCGTTGTTCAGGGGAACTATGGCTACACCTTC	CSVVQGNYGYTF
-	TRBV28	-	TRBJ1-1	TGTGCCAGCAGTTTGGCGGGACCGAAGAACACTGAAGCTTTCTTT	CASSLAGPKNTEAFF
-	TRBV6-6	-	TRBJ1-1	TGTGCCAGCAGTTCGATAGGGAACACTGAAGCTTTCTTT	CASSSIGNTEAFF